A single sample gave rise to the 8 T cell receptor beta chains below, sequenced in a study of read filtering for tumor transcriptome and immune sequencing (dated by TCRdb to 2020 to 2022). The sequencing machine was an Illumina HiSeq 4000. Starting from roughly 370 ng RNA, TCR libraries were constructed with the Immunoverse kit using molecular barcoded adaptors that cover the alpha/delta and beta/gamma chains. The public reads were run again by TCRdb, first through fastp at Q25 and then through MiXCR, and only productive beta chains were kept. Each entry is one CDR3 protein sequence, shown with its most common DNA and genes. This sample has about 39,000 distinct CDR3 sequences in its table, and 14% of those were observed once. Roughly 18% of the sample lies in the top ten. Material for sequencing was a population of CD138-negative cells sorted from bone marrow. This sample's cell subset or site label indicates: bone marrow mononuclear cells depleted of CD138+ plasma/myeloma cells by negative magnetic selection. All receptors come from a donor aged 40 or older with multiple myeloma.

This clonotype was recorded at least ten times. This rearrangement joins TRBV29-1 to TRBJ2-7, with D tentatively TRBD1 or TRBD2 (6 bases each). CDR1 and CDR2 from the germline V gene are SQVTM and ANQGSEA. V was trimmed by 6 bases and J by 2 bases, leaving 14 bases between them. This CDR3 has 13 amino acids. The CDR3: CSVGGRGAYEQYF. In DNA form, the CDR3 reads TGCAGCGTGGGGGGCAGGGGAGCCTACGAGCAGTACTTC.

This clonotype has more than one count but fewer than ten. A much larger clone is a single base away; this may be a read error. As the CDR3 is not closed by the conserved phenylalanine or tryptophan, this likely results from a read error. The gene calls are TRBV19 and TRBJ2-6; possibly TRBD2 for D (5 bases). Trimming removed 5 bases at V and 1 base at J, with 6 bases between. The CDR3 is 14 residues long. The germline V gene has CDR1 LNHDA and CDR2 SQIVND (reference sequence). CDR3 nucleotide sequence: TGTGCCAGTAGTTCGGGATCTGGGGCCAACGTCCTGACTTCC. As protein: CASSSGSGANVLTS.

V gene TRBV28 combines with J gene TRBJ2-7; tentative D call: TRBD2 (6 bases). The germline V and J ends were trimmed by 5 bases and 1 base, with 12 bases remaining between them. Germline assignment: CDR1 MDHEN and CDR2 SYDVKM. The CDR3 contains 14 residues. CDR3 bases: TGTGCCAGCAGTGCGGGACGGGCTTCCTACGAGCAGTACTTC. This codes for CASSAGRASYEQYF.

This clonotype was observed at least ten times. No conserved phenylalanine or tryptophan is present at the end of the CDR3, so a read error is the likely explanation. The chain employs TRBV5-1 and TRBJ1-2, with D possibly matching TRBD1 (5 bases). Germline V gene lookup returns CDR1 SGHRS and CDR2 YFSETQ. V was shortened by 0 bases and J by 2 bases, with 8 bases between the two germline ends. This CDR3 has 14 amino acids. CDR3 bases: TGCGCCAGCAGCTTGGCAGGGACGAACTATGGCTACACCCTC. Protein: CASSLAGTNYGYTL.

This clonotype was picked up many times. The J gene is TRBJ1-4, the V gene TRBV6-6; the D is unclear. V was clipped by 3 bases and J by 0 bases, with 5 bases between them. CDR1 and CDR2 from the germline V gene are MNHNY and SVGAGI (reference sequence). The CDR3 covers 14 residues. The CDR3 DNA is TGTGCCAGCAGTTATATCCCAACTAATGAAAAACTGTTTTTT. Protein: CASSYIPTNEKLFF.

This clonotype was counted ten times or more. The J gene is TRBJ2-7, the V gene TRBV5-1; D is ambiguous. V was cut by 0 bases and J by 4 bases, with 11 bases left in between. CDR1 is SGHRS, CDR2 YFSETQ, per germline. The CDR3 loop spans 14 amino acids. CDR3: CASSLAGFTYEQYF. CDR3 DNA: TGCGCCAGCAGCTTGGCAGGATTTACGTACGAGCAGTACTTC.

This clonotype came up many times. J is TRBJ2-5 and V is TRBV5-1; the match to TRBD1 covers 8 bases. The V and J ends lost 0 bases and 5 bases, in that order; junction bases with no gene match: 3. Germline loops: CDR1 SGHRS, CDR2 YFSETQ. The length of the CDR3 is 14 residues. This chain's CDR3 is CASSLGTGMETQYF. DNA for the CDR3: TGCGCCAGCAGCTTGGGGACAGGGATGGAGACCCAGTACTTC.

In its sample, this clonotype was seen many times. In DNA form, the CDR3 reads TGTGCCAGCGCCCCGGGACAGCAAAATGAAAAACTGTTTTTT. Translated, it gives CASAPGQQNEKLFF. The rearrangement links TRBV6-6 to TRBJ1-4; 7 bases fit TRBD1. Unmatched junction bases numbered 8, after V lost 8 bases and J lost 5 bases. Per germline, CDR1 MNHNY and CDR2 SVGAGI (reference sequence). There are 14 residues in the CDR3.